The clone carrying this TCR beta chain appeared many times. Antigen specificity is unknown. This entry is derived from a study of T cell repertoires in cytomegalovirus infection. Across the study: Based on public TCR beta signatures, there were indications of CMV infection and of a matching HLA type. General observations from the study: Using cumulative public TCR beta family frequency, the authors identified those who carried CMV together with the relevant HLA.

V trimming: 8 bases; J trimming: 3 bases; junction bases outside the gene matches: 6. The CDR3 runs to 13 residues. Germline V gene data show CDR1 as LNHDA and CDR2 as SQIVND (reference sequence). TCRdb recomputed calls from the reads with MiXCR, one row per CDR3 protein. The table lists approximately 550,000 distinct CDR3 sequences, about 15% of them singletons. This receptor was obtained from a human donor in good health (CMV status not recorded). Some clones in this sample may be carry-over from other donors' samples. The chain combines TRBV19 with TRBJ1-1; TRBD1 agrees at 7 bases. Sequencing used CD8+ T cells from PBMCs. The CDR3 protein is CASGNRGYTEAFF. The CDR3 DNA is TGTGCCAGTGGAAACAGGGGATACACTGAAGCTTTCTTT.